These T cell receptor beta chains were read from a single sample in a study of cytomegalovirus exposure and HLA in healthy donors. The assay was immunoSEQ multiplex PCR, and TCRdb's table has in-frame clones only and misses some. The sample holds around 300,000 clones, under 80% seen once. What was sequenced was PBMCs. These TCRs come from a female donor in good health and CMV-seronegative. The CDR3 runs from the conserved cysteine through the conserved F or W. D genes are given only for firm matches. Not all rows give a size; the values are once, few, many and, for expanded clones, a class.

CDR3 length | D gene | clone size | J gene | V gene | CDR3 protein | CDR3 DNA
15 | TRBD2 | - | TRBJ2-1 | TRBV27 | CASSRGLAGDNEQFF | TGTGCCAGCAGCCGCGGACTAGCGGGGGACAATGAGCAGTTCTTC
14 | - | - | TRBJ2-3 | TRBV5-1 | CASSLAGSTDTQYF | TGCGCCAGCAGCTTGGCCGGTAGCACAGATACGCAGTATTTT
15 | TRBD1 | - | TRBJ1-5 | TRBV5-8 | CASSLGDRNNQPQHF | TGTGCCAGCAGCTTGGGGGACAGGAACAATCAGCCCCAGCATTTT
15 | - | - | TRBJ1-1 | TRBV7-3 | CASSLGGAYRTEAFF | TGTGCCAGCAGCCTCGGGGGGGCATATCGCACTGAAGCTTTCTTT
13 | - | - | TRBJ2-7 | TRBV11-2 | CASSLARTYEQYF | TGTGCCAGCAGCTTGGCCAGAACCTACGAGCAGTACTTC
15 | TRBD2 | few | TRBJ2-1 | TRBV27 | CASTPGTRAYNEQFF | TGTGCCAGCACCCCCGGGACTAGAGCCTACAATGAGCAGTTCTTC
19 | TRBD1 | - | TRBJ2-7 | TRBV19 | CASSTGDRVLGWRAGEQYF | TGTGCCAGTAGTACAGGGGACAGGGTGTTAGGGTGGCGAGCAGGCGAGCAGTACTTC
17 | TRBD2 | - | TRBJ2-1 | TRBV15 | CATSRGTTSGLQNEQFF | TGTGCCACCAGCAGAGGCACAACTAGCGGTCTACAAAATGAGCAGTTCTTC
15 | TRBD2 | few | TRBJ2-2 | TRBV6-4 | CASSKTSENTGELFF | TGTGCCAGCAGTAAGACTAGCGAGAACACCGGGGAGCTGTTTTTT
14 | - | - | TRBJ1-1 | TRBV2 | CASSEQQVNTEAFF | TGTGCCAGCAGTGAACAACAGGTGAACACTGAAGCTTTCTTT
17 | TRBD1 | - | TRBJ1-2 | TRBV5-6 | CASSSTGTGLGGYGYTF | TGTGCCAGCAGTTCGACAGGGACAGGTTTAGGGGGCTATGGCTACACCTTC
15 | TRBD1 | - | TRBJ1-3 | TRBV5-4 | CASSFRTGIGNTIYF | TGTGCCAGCAGCTTCCGGACAGGAATCGGAAACACCATATATTTT
15 | - | - | TRBJ2-3 | TRBV6-4 | CASSPSGSEADTQYF | TGTGCCAGCAGTCCCAGTGGGAGTGAGGCAGATACGCAGTATTTT
15 | TRBD1 | few | TRBJ2-1 | TRBV28 | CASSWSGQGKNEQFF | TGTGCCAGCAGCTGGTCGGGACAGGGGAAAAATGAGCAGTTCTTC
13 | - | - | TRBJ2-7 | TRBV27 | CASSKGGGYEQYF | TGTGCCAGCAGTAAAGGGGGGGGTTACGAGCAGTACTTC
14 | - | - | TRBJ2-4 | TRBV5-6 | CASTYGRGLNIQYF | TGTGCCAGCACCTATGGAAGGGGCTTGAACATTCAGTACTTC
15 | TRBD2 | few | TRBJ2-7 | TRBV7-2 | CASSLQRGATYEQYF | TGTGCCAGCAGCTTACAGCGGGGAGCAACCTACGAGCAGTACTTC
17 | TRBD1 | - | TRBJ1-5 | TRBV19 | CASNRGQGPNIYQPPHF | TGTGCCAGTAACCGTGGACAGGGCCCTAACATTTATCAGCCCCCGCATTTT
11 | - | - | TRBJ1-2 | TRBV29-1 | CSVEGLKGYTF | TGCAGCGTTGAGGGCCTAAAGGGCTACACCTTC
18 | - | - | TRBJ2-1 | TRBV27 | CASRLVAVIYSGYNEQFF | TGTGCCAGCAGGCTGGTAGCGGTAATCTATTCGGGCTACAATGAGCAGTTCTTC
14 | TRBD2 | - | TRBJ2-1 | TRBV6-6 | CASRDSGRASEQFF | TGTGCCAGCAGGGATAGCGGGAGGGCTAGTGAGCAGTTCTTC
17 | TRBD2 | - | TRBJ2-3 | TRBV11-3 | CASSKFSPGGLSDTQYF | TGTGCCAGCAGCAAATTTTCGCCGGGGGGGTTGTCAGATACGCAGTATTTT
14 | TRBD2 | - | TRBJ2-5 | TRBV19 | CASSISGRGETQYF | TGTGCCAGTAGTATAAGCGGGAGAGGAGAGACCCAGTACTTC
15 | TRBD2 | - | TRBJ2-1 | TRBV6-5 | CASSWTSGDYNEQFF | TGTGCCAGCAGTTGGACTAGCGGAGACTACAATGAGCAGTTCTTC
16 | TRBD2 | - | TRBJ2-4 | TRBV27 | CASSTYLAGGGNIQYF | TGTGCCAGCAGTACCTACCTAGCGGGAGGCGGAAACATTCAGTACTTC
12 | - | - | TRBJ1-1 | TRBV7-9 | CSSSLVSRDAFF | TGTTCCAGCAGCTTAGTATCCAGGGATGCTTTCTTT
16 | TRBD1 | - | TRBJ2-1 | TRBV5-1 | CASSLSGRGKRNEQFF | TGCGCCAGCAGCTTGAGTGGCAGGGGGAAAAGGAATGAGCAGTTCTTC
15 | TRBD1 | - | TRBJ2-3 | TRBV28 | CASTPAGQGADTQYF | TGTGCCAGCACCCCGGCGGGACAGGGGGCAGATACGCAGTATTTT
16 | TRBD1 | - | TRBJ1-2 | TRBV5-1 | CASSLGDRGTNYGYTF | TGCGCCAGCAGCTTGGGGGACAGGGGAACCAACTATGGCTACACCTTC
14 | - | - | TRBJ2-1 | TRBV5-1 | CASSLGGGYNEQFF | TGCGCCAGCAGCTTGGGAGGGGGCTACAATGAGCAGTTCTTC
15 | TRBD2 | - | TRBJ2-5 | TRBV9 | CASSVGSGRGETQYF | TGTGCCAGCAGCGTAGGGAGCGGGAGGGGGGAGACCCAGTACTTC
14 | - | - | TRBJ2-7 | TRBV12-2 | CASRSPGRGPGKYF | TGTGCAAGTCGCTCCCCGGGGCGGGGCCCGGGGAAGTACTTC
16 | TRBD2 | - | TRBJ2-7 | TRBV15 | CATSSLTSGNSYEQYF | TGTGCCACCAGCAGCCTGACTAGCGGGAACAGTTACGAGCAGTACTTC
17 | - | once | TRBJ1-5 | TRBV30 | CAWSVGGRGRSNQPQHF | TGTGCCTGGAGTGTAGGAGGCAGGGGACGTAGCAATCAGCCCCAGCATTTT
16 | TRBD1 | - | TRBJ2-3 | TRBV7-7 | CASSLTPGQDTDTQYF | TGTGCTAGCAGCCTAACCCCGGGACAGGATACAGATACGCAGTATTTT
14 | TRBD1 | few | TRBJ2-1 | TRBV7-8 | CASSLTQGADEQFF | TGTGCCAGCAGCTTAACGCAGGGGGCTGATGAGCAGTTCTTC
19 | TRBD2 | once | TRBJ2-1 | TRBV7-3 | CASPLTSGITRSSYNEQFF | TGTGCCAGCCCTCTGACTAGCGGGATAACCCGGAGCTCCTACAATGAGCAGTTCTTC
15 | - | - | TRBJ2-7 | TRBV27 | CASSSPFLAPYEQYF | TGTGCCAGCAGTTCTCCCTTTTTAGCCCCCTACGAGCAGTACTTC
15 | - | - | TRBJ1-1 | TRBV18 | CASSPRLTQGTEAFF | TGTGCCAGCTCACCACGACTCACCCAGGGGACTGAAGCTTTCTTT
14 | - | - | TRBJ1-3 | TRBV23-1 | CASSQSNGSDTIYF | TGCGCCAGCAGTCAATCGAACGGGAGCGACACCATATATTTT